One and the same sample provided the 26 T cell receptor beta chains below, sequenced in a study of T-cell memory formation after mild COVID-19. TCRdb reanalysed the 5' RACE reads using MiXCR and keeps one entry per CDR3 protein. This sample carries some 57,000 distinct CDR3 sequences, 12% of them seen once, and the ten largest clones take more than 20%. Sequenced material: PBMCs or a T cell subset sorted from them (not recorded which). The receptors were gathered from a man younger than 35 who had mild COVID-19 (a few samples of this study predate the infection). Cell type and time point are not known.

Ten or more counts support this clonotype. The chain carries TRBV4-1 and TRBJ2-3; the D is unclear. Germline values: CDR1 MGHRA, CDR2 YSYEKL. This CDR3 region has 15 residues. The V gene lost 1 base and the J gene lost 1 base, with 9 bases spanning the gap. Here the CDR3 reads CASSQGSDGTDTQYF. In DNA form, the CDR3 reads TGCGCCAGCAGCCAAGGCTCGGATGGCACAGATACGCAGTATTTT.

The genes are TRBV5-6 and TRBJ1-1; D remains ambiguous. Trimming stripped 4 bases from V and 1 base from J, with 14 bases between. This CDR3 comprises 15 residues. Germline CDR1 is SGHDT and CDR2 is YYEEEE. CDR3 protein: CASSRTGEGNTEAFF. In DNA form, the CDR3 reads TGTGCCAGCAGCCGGACTGGCGAGGGGAACACTGAAGCTTTCTTT.

The V gene is TRBV4-1, the J gene TRBJ2-5; D is possibly TRBD1 (5 bases). Germline-derived CDR1 and CDR2 are MGHRA and YSYEKL. V was pared by 0 bases and J by 1 base, with 12 bases between. The CDR3 is made up of 16 amino acids. CDR3 bases: TGCGCCAGCAGCCAAGACCCCCGTAGGGGCCAAGAGACCCAGTACTTC. This sequence encodes CASSQDPRRGQETQYF.

There are a few counts of this clonotype. The DNA of the CDR3 is TGTGCCAGCAGCCACCCTAGCGGGGGGGCCTCCGGGGAGCTGTTTTTT. This translates into CASSHPSGGASGELFF. V is TRBV7-9 and J is TRBJ2-2; TRBD2 agrees at 12 bases. Germline assignment: CDR1 SEHNR and CDR2 FQNEAQ (reference sequence). The trim removed 5 bases at V and 6 bases at J, leaving 7 bases unmatched. This CDR3 is built from 16 residues.

The chain couples TRBV5-1 to TRBJ1-4; TRBD1 aligns across 7 bases. V gave up 3 bases and J gave up 5 bases; unmatched junction bases: 13. The CDR3 has 17 residues. The germline V gene encodes CDR1 SGHRS and CDR2 YFSETQ. The DNA for the CDR3 is TGCGCCAGCAGCTCGAACCCGGACAGGACTCAGAATGAAAAACTGTTTTTT. This translates into CASSSNPDRTQNEKLFF.

The rearrangement links TRBV28 to TRBJ1-5; D is possibly TRBD1 (5 bases). V gave up 2 bases and J gave up 4 bases, with 15 bases separating them. Looked up from germline, CDR1 is MDHEN and CDR2 is SYDVKM. CDR3 length: 16 amino acids. The CDR3 region is CASSLGQGSANQPQHF. CDR3 sequence (DNA): TGTGCCAGCAGTTTAGGGCAGGGATCTGCGAATCAGCCCCAGCATTTT.

This clonotype was counted a few times. The chain recombines TRBV20-1 with TRBJ2-4; possibly TRBD1 for D (5 bases). The germline V and J ends were trimmed by 2 bases and 6 bases, with 8 bases remaining between them. This CDR3 has 12 residues. The germline V gene encodes CDR1 DFQATT and CDR2 SNEGSKA (reference sequence). Written as DNA, the CDR3 is TGCAGTGCTAGACCCCAGGGAAACATTCAGTACTTC. Its protein is CSARPQGNIQYF.

The J gene is TRBJ1-2, the V gene TRBV6-1; 7 bases agree with TRBD1. The CDR3 runs 17 residues. Germline lookup yields CDR1 MNHNS and CDR2 SASEGT. V shed 0 bases, J shed 8 bases, and the junction held 15 bases outside the gene matches. The CDR3 loop reads CASSEASRPDRSRGYTF. The CDR3 DNA follows: TGTGCCAGCAGTGAAGCAAGTCGTCCGGACAGGAGCCGCGGCTACACCTTC.

This clonotype showed up just a few times. The chain combines TRBV20-1 with TRBJ2-3; 8 bases are shared with TRBD2. The length of the CDR3 is 14 residues. Germline V gene lookup returns CDR1 DFQATT and CDR2 SNEGSKA (reference sequence). Trimming cost V 7 bases and J 3 bases; bases outside gene matches: 9. CDR3 in amino acids: CSGARAGGTDTQYF. The DNA of the CDR3 is TGCAGTGGAGCTCGGGCGGGGGGAACAGATACGCAGTATTTT.

This clonotype was recorded a few times. This chain joins TRBV12-3 or TRBV12-4 and TRBJ2-4; D gene unclear. The V and J ends lost 8 bases and 7 bases respectively, with 15 bases between them. This CDR3 region has 13 residues. For the CDR3, the DNA is TGTGCCAGCTTCACCCTCCGGACCAACATTCAGTACTTC. It is translated as CASFTLRTNIQYF.

This clonotype was detected ten times or more. The chain combines TRBV5-1 with TRBJ2-5; D remains unclear. Trimming cost V 0 bases and J 1 base, with 7 bases left between them. CDR1 and CDR2 (germline): SGHRS, YFSETQ. The CDR3 contains 14 residues. CDR3 nucleotide sequence: TGCGCCAGCAGCTTGGGGGCATCCCAAGAGACCCAGTACTTC. Protein product: CASSLGASQETQYF.

This chain joins TRBV6-1 and TRBJ2-6; D perhaps matches TRBD1 (6 bases). CDR3 size: 16 residues. The V end was cut by 8 bases, the J end by 0 bases, with 14 bases between. Germline V gene sequence: CDR1 MNHNS, CDR2 SASEGT. The CDR3 loop is CASWGHRVSGANVLTF. In DNA form, the CDR3 reads TGTGCCAGCTGGGGACACAGGGTCTCTGGGGCCAACGTCCTGACTTTC.

This chain links TRBV2 with TRBJ2-6; no firm D call. Germline assignment: CDR1 SNHLY and CDR2 FYNNEI. Trimming left V 3 bases short and J 0 bases short, with 9 bases between. This CDR3 has 16 amino acids. CDR3 nucleotides: TGTGCCAGCAGTGAGGTCAGCAGCTCTGGGGCCAACGTCCTGACTTTC. Protein product: CASSEVSSSGANVLTF. Full variable domain (outside the CDR3, taken from reference TRBV2 and TRBJ2-6): EPEVTQTPSHQVTQMGQEVILRCVPISNHLYFYWYRQILGQKVEFLVSFYNNEISEKSEIFDDQFSVERPDGSNFTLKIRSTKLEDSAMYFCASSEVSSSGANVLTFGAGSRLTVL.

This clonotype was seen only a few times. In DNA, the CDR3 is TGCGCCAGCAGCCAAACCCTCGTTTCCTACGAGCAGTACTTC. Encoded protein: CASSQTLVSYEQYF. The rearrangement uses TRBV4-3 and TRBJ2-7, with D uncertain. The CDR3 contains 14 residues. Germline loops: CDR1 LGHNA, CDR2 YSLEER. V lost 2 bases to trimming and J lost 1 base, with 9 bases between them.

CDR3 nucleotides: TGTGCCAGCAGTCCCTCAGTGAACACTGAAGCTTTCTTT. Its translation is CASSPSVNTEAFF. This chain uses TRBV6-5 with TRBJ1-1; D is uncertain. The germline gives CDR1 MNHEY, CDR2 SVGAGI. This CDR3 contains 13 residues. Trimming removed 5 bases from V and 0 bases from J, with 7 bases in between.

There are many counts of this clonotype. V and J are TRBV7-3 and TRBJ2-3; TRBD1 aligns across 8 bases. The junction had 8 bases not matched to a gene; V was cut back by 5 bases and J by 4 bases. The CDR3 sequence is 15 residues long. Germline CDR1 and CDR2: SGHTA and FQGTGA. CDR3 DNA sequence: TGTGCCAGCAGCCAAGACAGGGGTCGGGCAGATACGCAGTATTTT. This sequence encodes CASSQDRGRADTQYF.

This clonotype was observed many times. V gene TRBV5-1 combines with J gene TRBJ2-1; 10 bases line up with TRBD2. Germline lookup yields CDR1 SGHRS and CDR2 YFSETQ. J gave up 7 bases and V 0 bases, and 4 bases lay outside the gene matches. The CDR3 covers 15 residues. The CDR3 DNA is TGCGCCAGCAGCTTGGATCCTAGCGGGGGTAATGAGCAGTTCTTC. This gives the protein CASSLDPSGGNEQFF.

There are a few counts of this clonotype. V is TRBV5-1 and J is TRBJ1-4; no reliable D call. V dropped 2 bases and J dropped 3 bases, with 11 bases sitting between them. Germline lookup yields CDR1 SGHRS and CDR2 YFSETQ. The CDR3 runs to 15 residues. The CDR3 here is CASSLAPEANEKLFF. The DNA for the CDR3 is TGCGCCAGCAGCTTAGCCCCGGAGGCTAATGAAAAACTGTTTTTT.

This chain uses TRBV6-5 with TRBJ1-4; 7 bases agree with TRBD1. Germline assignment: CDR1 MNHEY and CDR2 SVGAGI. Germline trimming cut 2 bases from V and 7 bases from J; bases unmatched to any gene: 7. This CDR3 comprises 15 residues. For the CDR3, the DNA is TGTGCCAGCAGTTACAGGGGGCATCGGGGTGAAAAACTGTTTTTT. This encodes CASSYRGHRGEKLFF.

A note on this clonotype: A much larger clone differs by one base, so this may be a read error. The J gene is TRBJ1-5, the V gene TRBV7-9; TRBD1 aligns across 9 bases. This CDR3 contains 14 residues. Germline V CDR1 and CDR2: SEHNR, FQNEAQ (reference sequence). The CDR3 DNA follows: TGTGGCAGCAGCCAGACAGGGGGGAATCAGCCCCAGCATTTT. The encoded protein is CGSSQTGGNQPQHF.

This clonotype was observed at least ten times. The chain employs TRBV5-1 and TRBJ2-1, with D maybe TRBD1 (6 bases). The germline CDR1 and CDR2 sequences are SGHRS and YFSETQ. V shed 0 bases and J shed 3 bases, with 10 bases lying between them. This CDR3 spans 15 amino acids. The CDR3 sequence: CASSLAADSYNEQFF. The CDR3 DNA is TGCGCCAGCAGCTTGGCAGCGGACAGCTACAATGAGCAGTTCTTC.

The chain has TRBV5-6 and TRBJ1-6, with a tentative D call TRBD1 (6 bases). Germline-derived CDR1 and CDR2 are SGHDT and YYEEEE. Between the trimmed V and J ends, which lost 4 bases and 10 bases, there was a span of 12 bases. This CDR3 has 13 residues. CDR3: CASSAPGGSPLHF. CDR3 DNA sequence: TGTGCCAGCAGCGCCCCGGGGGGCTCACCCCTCCACTTT.

This clonotype was seen at least ten times. The chain is built from TRBV7-8 and TRBJ2-1, with D possibly matching TRBD2 (5 bases). Trimming stripped 6 bases from V and 8 bases from J, with 14 bases between. The CDR3 is made up of 13 amino acids. Germline assignment: CDR1 SGHVS and CDR2 FQNEAQ. CDR3 coding DNA: TGTGCCAGCAGTACTAGTTTGAAGGATGAGCAGTTCTTC. It specifies CASSTSLKDEQFF.

This clonotype was observed a few times. V is TRBV6-9 and J is TRBJ2-3; D ambiguous. The V gene's germline CDR1 is MNHGY and CDR2 SVAAGI. This CDR3 is built from 11 residues. With 3 bases removed from V and 4 bases from J, the gap between germline ends came to 2 bases. The CDR3 reads CASSYPDTQYF. The CDR3, as DNA: TGTGCCAGCAGTTACCCAGATACGCAGTATTTT.

There are a few counts of this clonotype. This chain links TRBV24-1 with TRBJ2-3, with 7 bases matching TRBD1. The CDR3 runs to 13 residues. The trim removed 11 bases at V and 3 bases at J, leaving 7 bases unmatched. Germline V gives CDR1 KGHDR, CDR2 SFDVKD. CDR3 loop: CAIGAQGTDTQYF. Written as DNA, the CDR3 is TGTGCCATCGGGGCACAGGGGACAGATACGCAGTATTTT.

This clonotype occurred many times. The rearrangement joins TRBV12-3 or TRBV12-4 to TRBJ1-2, with D perhaps matching TRBD1 (6 bases). The CDR3 sequence is 14 residues long. Trimming stripped 5 bases from V and 0 bases from J, with 10 bases between. The CDR3 nucleotides are TGTGCCAGCAGTGCGGGACAAGCTAACTATGGCTACACCTTC. As protein: CASSAGQANYGYTF.